These 20 T cell receptor beta chains originate from one sample sequenced in a study of blood T cell repertoires in COVID-19. Only in-frame clones appear in the TCRdb table, and some are missing; sequencing was by immunoSEQ multiplex PCR. The sample has roughly 70,000 clones; 80% to 90% are singletons. Sequencing was carried out using peripheral blood. The receptors shown here come from a woman over 75 with active COVID-19.

This sequence joins TRBV7-3 and TRBJ2-3; 7 nucleotides line up with TRBD2. The CDR3 length is 17 residues. V shed 2 bases and J 2 bases; nucleotides not matched to a gene: 10. The V gene's germline CDR1 is SGHTA and CDR2 FQGTGA. DNA for the CDR3: TGTGCCAGCAGCTTAGCTAGCGGACCGCTACCCACAGATACGCAGTATTTT. Protein sequence: CASSLASGPLPTDTQYF.

The CDR3 sequence: CASSFIGPRELFF. DNA of the CDR3: TGTGCCAGCAGTTTTATTGGGCCCAGGGAGCTGTTTTTT. The V gene is TRBV27, the J gene TRBJ2-2; unclear D gene. This CDR3 is built from 13 residues. Trimming shortened V by 3 bases and J by 9 bases, and 11 bases separated the two germline ends. CDR1 is MNHEY, CDR2 SMNVEV, per germline (reference sequence).

The V gene is TRBV4-2, the J gene TRBJ2-1, with 7 bases matching TRBD2. This CDR3 comprises 16 residues. The ends lost 5 bases at V and 7 bases at J; junction bases unmatched: 14. Germline V lookup: CDR1 LGHNA, CDR2 YNFKEQ. The CDR3 reads CASSSKSGTTRNEQFF. DNA of the CDR3: TGTGCCAGCAGCTCCAAATCCGGGACTACCAGAAATGAGCAGTTCTTC.

The chain links TRBV5-1 to TRBJ2-5; 15 nucleotides line up with TRBD2. J was trimmed by 4 bases and V by 3 bases; bases with no gene match: 7. From germline, CDR1 is SGHRS and CDR2 YFSETQ. The CDR3 extends over 17 amino acids. Written as DNA, the CDR3 is TGCGCCAGCAGCTGGATGGGACTAGCGGGAGGACCAGAGACCCAGTACTTC. Amino acid sequence: CASSWMGLAGGPETQYF.

The V call is TRBV10-3, the J call TRBJ2-1; weak D call: TRBD2 (6 bases). The CDR3 is made up of 14 amino acids. Trimming left V 8 bases short and J 10 bases short, with 21 bases between. CDR1 ENHRY and CDR2 SYGVKD come from the germline V gene. The CDR3 here is CAIGGGSAGWEQFF. The DNA for the CDR3 is TGTGCCATCGGTGGGGGGAGCGCGGGATGGGAGCAGTTCTTC.

The chain joins TRBV7-9 to TRBJ2-4; D unclear. The CDR3 has 16 residues. Trimming pared 6 bases from V and 4 bases from J, leaving 19 bases between. Germline CDR1 SEHNR, CDR2 FQNEAQ (reference sequence). The CDR3 reads CASSPIGLRSKNIQYF. CDR3 nucleotides: TGTGCCAGCAGTCCGATCGGGTTGAGGTCTAAAAACATTCAGTACTTC.

This clone was seen a handful of times. V is TRBV7-2 and J is TRBJ2-1, with 7 bases lining up with TRBD1. Germline V gives CDR1 SGHTA, CDR2 FQGNSA. The trim removed 1 base at V and 1 base at J, leaving 1 base unmatched. This CDR3 is 15 amino acids long. The CDR3 bases are TGTGCCAGCAGCTTAGGCAGGGGGTCCTACAATGAGCAGTTCTTC. This codes for CASSLGRGSYNEQFF. Full variable domain (outside the CDR3, taken from reference TRBV7-2 and TRBJ2-1): GAGVSQSPSNKVTEKGKDVELRCDPISGHTALYWYRQSLGQGLEFLIYFQGNSAPDKSGLPSDRFSAERTGGSVSTLTIQRTQQEDSAVYLCASSLGRGSYNEQFFGPGTRLTVL.

The rearrangement joins TRBV5-5 to TRBJ2-7; weak D call: TRBD2 (6 bases). CDR3 length: 15 amino acids. CDR1 and CDR2 from the germline V gene are SGHKS and YYEKEE (reference sequence). The ends were cut back, 1 base at V and 2 bases at J, with 13 bases in the middle. The CDR3 nucleotides are TGTGCCAGCAGCTTGTGGAGGGAGCCCCCCTACGAGCAGTACTTC. As protein: CASSLWREPPYEQYF.

The rearrangement links TRBV4-2 to TRBJ2-1; 10 bases map to TRBD2. The V gene end was trimmed by 5 bases and the J gene end by 3 bases; junction bases not matched to a gene: 10. CDR3 length: 17 amino acids. From germline, CDR1 is LGHNA and CDR2 YNFKEQ. CDR3 region: CASSERAAGGIYNEQFF. As DNA, the CDR3 is TGTGCCAGCAGCGAGCGGGCAGCGGGGGGGATCTACAATGAGCAGTTCTTC.

The chain links TRBV11-3 to TRBJ2-2; the match to TRBD2 covers 8 bases. V shed 5 bases, J shed 10 bases, and the junction held 3 bases outside the gene matches. This CDR3 contains 12 residues. CDR1 is SGHNT, CDR2 YENEEA, per germline. CDR3 bases: TGTGCCAGCAGCCAAGCGGGAGCGGAGCTGTTTTTT. Its protein is CASSQAGAELFF. Supplemented by reference TRBV11-3 and TRBJ2-2, the full variable domain reads EAGVVQSPRYKIIEKKQPVAFWCNPISGHNTLYWYLQNLGQGPELLIRYENEEAVDDSQLPKDRFSAERLKGVDSTLKIQPAELGDSAVYLCASSQAGAELFFGEGSRLTVL.

The rearrangement uses TRBV23-1 and TRBJ2-4, with TRBD2 matching 9 bases. TRBV23-1 is classed as an ORF, of uncertain function. The CDR3 has 16 residues. V shed 2 bases and J 1 base; nucleotides not matched to a gene: 3. CDR3: CASSQPSGRAKNIQYF. The CDR3 coding sequence is TGCGCCAGCAGTCAACCCAGCGGGAGGGCCAAAAACATTCAGTACTTC.

The CDR3 reads CATSDLQGQGETQYF. CDR3 in DNA: TGTGCCACCAGTGATTTGCAAGGACAGGGGGAGACCCAGTACTTC. The rearrangement joins TRBV24-1 to TRBJ2-5; 9 bases line up with TRBD1. The CDR3 covers 15 residues. Trimming cost V 0 bases and J 5 bases; bases outside gene matches: 3. The germline V gene encodes CDR1 KGHDR and CDR2 SFDVKD.

The rearrangement uses TRBV6-5 and TRBJ1-1, with D unresolved. This CDR3 comprises 12 residues. Germline V gene data show CDR1 as MNHEY and CDR2 as SVGAGI. Between the trimmed V and J ends, which lost 5 bases and 3 bases, there was a span of 7 bases. The CDR3 bases are TGTGCCAGCAGTAGAGATTACACTGAAGCTTTCTTT. Protein sequence: CASSRDYTEAFF.

The chain carries TRBV28 and TRBJ1-6; D ambiguous. The CDR3 is 13 amino acids. V was cut by 9 bases and J by 0 bases, with 6 bases left in between. Germline V gene sequence: CDR1 MDHEN, CDR2 SYDVKM. The CDR3 loop reads CASADSYNSPLHF. The CDR3 DNA reads TGTGCCAGTGCAGACTCCTATAATTCACCCCTCCACTTT. The whole variable domain, remainder taken from reference TRBV28 and TRBJ1-6, is DVKVTQSSRYLVKRTGEKVFLECVQDMDHENMFWYRQDPGLGLRLIYFSYDVKMKEKGDIPEGYSVSREKKERFSLILESASTNQTSMYLCASADSYNSPLHFGNGTRLTVT.

The genes are TRBV2 and TRBJ2-1; 8 bases are a match to TRBD1. The trim removed 9 bases at V and 4 bases at J, leaving 8 bases unmatched. This CDR3 contains 14 residues. Per the germline V gene, CDR1 is SNHLY and CDR2 is FYNNEI. Here the CDR3 reads CARTGAGSYNEQFF. The DNA of the CDR3 is TGTGCCAGGACAGGGGCTGGTAGTTACAATGAGCAGTTCTTC. The variable domain in full, with the rest retrieved from reference TRBV2 and TRBJ2-1, is EPEVTQTPSHQVTQMGQEVILRCVPISNHLYFYWYRQILGQKVEFLVSFYNNEISEKSEIFDDQFSVERPDGSNFTLKIRSTKLEDSAMYFCARTGAGSYNEQFFGPGTRLTVL.

CDR3 sequence: CASSLGFGAFYEQYF. The CDR3 nucleotides are TGTGCCAGCAGCTTGGGATTTGGGGCTTTCTACGAGCAGTACTTC. This chain uses TRBV5-8 with TRBJ2-7, with D maybe TRBD1 (5 bases). Trimming shortened V by 0 bases and J by 3 bases, and 13 bases separated the two germline ends. Germline values: CDR1 SGHTS, CDR2 YDEGEE. The CDR3 sequence is 15 residues long.

This clone was detected only once. V usage is TRBV27 and J usage is TRBJ2-7; 8 positions agree with TRBD2. The CDR3 runs to 17 residues. Trimming removed 6 bases from V and 3 bases from J; junction bases left unmatched: 16. In germline, CDR1 is MNHEY, CDR2 SMNVEV (reference sequence). The CDR3 protein is CASRTTGSGTPFYEQYF. The DNA of the CDR3 is TGTGCCAGCAGGACCACCGGTAGCGGGACCCCATTCTACGAGCAGTACTTC.

This rearrangement joins TRBV15 to TRBJ2-5, with D maybe TRBD1 (5 bases). The V gene lost 4 bases and the J gene lost 2 bases, with 17 bases spanning the gap. Per the germline V gene, CDR1 is LNHNV and CDR2 is YYDKDF (reference sequence). The CDR3 has 16 residues. In DNA form, the CDR3 reads TGTGCCACCAGCAAGGGGTTGGACGGAACACAAGAGACCCAGTACTTC. Encoded protein: CATSKGLDGTQETQYF.

This chain links TRBV5-4 with TRBJ2-5, with 7 bases matching TRBD1. Germline V gene data show CDR1 as SGHNT and CDR2 as YYREEE (reference sequence). Trimming removed 2 bases from V and 5 bases from J; junction bases left unmatched: 12. The length of the CDR3 is 16 residues. The CDR3 reads CASSFRFATGFETQYF. CDR3 nucleotide sequence: TGTGCCAGCAGCTTTCGGTTCGCGACAGGGTTTGAGACCCAGTACTTC.

The chain is built from TRBV5-1 and TRBJ2-3; perhaps TRBD1 as D (6 bases). This CDR3 is built from 15 residues. Germline CDR1 and CDR2: SGHRS and YFSETQ. Deletions cut 5 bases from V and 2 bases from J, with 15 bases between. CDR3 nucleotides: TGCGCCAGCAGTCAGTATCAGGGGTACACAGATACGCAGTATTTT. Amino acid sequence: CASSQYQGYTDTQYF.